This is a list of T cell receptor beta chains from one sample in a study of technical replicates of blood from a handful of donors. Profiled with immunoSEQ multiplex PCR; TCRdb holds only in-frame clones, not every one. The sample shows around 80,000 clones, 95% to 98% of them seen only once. Input material: T cells isolated from PBMCs. Receptors were obtained from a human donor in good health. The CDR3 runs from the conserved cysteine through the conserved F or W. A D gene is named only where the DNA matches it firmly. Only part of the rows carry a size: once, few, many, or a class if the clone is expanded.

j_gene	abundance	v_gene	d_gene	CDR3aa	CDR3nt
TRBJ2-1	once	TRBV27	NA	CASSFGLLQFF	TGTGCCAGCAGTTTTGGACTTTTGCAGTTCTTC
TRBJ1-2	NA	TRBV7-2	NA	CASSWDNSNYGYTF	TGTGCCAGCAGCTGGGACAACTCTAACTATGGCTACACCTTC
TRBJ2-7	NA	TRBV27	TRBD2	CASSQGLAGYEQYF	TGTGCCAGCAGTCAGGGACTAGCGGGCTACGAGCAGTACTTC
TRBJ2-3	NA	TRBV5-1	NA	CASSFLGAGTDTQYF	TGCGCCAGCAGCTTTCTAGGGGCGGGCACAGATACGCAGTATTTT
TRBJ1-2	NA	TRBV10-2	TRBD1	CARTGEFQRRVGYTF	TGCGCCAGGACAGGGGAATTTCAGAGAAGGGTTGGCTACACCTTC
TRBJ2-3	NA	TRBV19	TRBD1	CASSPIVETGVYTDTQYF	TGTGCCAGTAGCCCCATTGTCGAGACAGGGGTCTACACAGATACGCAGTATTTT
TRBJ1-3	NA	TRBV4-1	TRBD1	CASSHGRDRYGNTIYF	TGCGCCAGCAGCCACGGCCGGGACAGGTATGGAAACACCATATATTTT
TRBJ2-5	NA	TRBV5-1	TRBD2	CASSFGTSGFQETQYF	TGCGCCAGCAGCTTTGGGACTAGCGGGTTCCAAGAGACCCAGTACTTC
TRBJ1-5	NA	TRBV7-9	NA	CASSLGQVNQPQHF	TGTGCCAGCAGCTTAGGCCAGGTCAATCAGCCCCAGCATTTT
TRBJ2-2	NA	TRBV28	NA	CASQGHTGELFF	TGTGCGTCACAGGGTCACACCGGGGAGCTGTTTTTT
TRBJ1-1	NA	TRBV4-1	NA	CASSQDEPGGVRAFF	TGCGCCAGCAGCCAAGATGAACCGGGGGGGGTGAGGGCTTTCTTT
TRBJ1-2	NA	TRBV29-1	NA	CSAPAQGGYTF	TGCAGCGCCCCGGCACAGGGTGGCTACACCTTC
TRBJ1-5	NA	TRBV15	NA	CATSRGVSNQPQHF	TGTGCCACCAGCAGAGGAGTTAGCAATCAGCCCCAGCATTTT
TRBJ1-1	NA	TRBV6-1	TRBD1	CASSLTGVTEAFF	TGTGCCAGCAGCCTCACAGGGGTGACTGAAGCTTTCTTT
TRBJ1-5	NA	TRBV27	TRBD1	CASSPGTGNQPQHF	TGTGCCAGCAGTCCCGGGACAGGGAATCAGCCCCAGCATTTT
TRBJ2-7	NA	TRBV28	NA	CASSFQGFSYEQYF	TGTGCCAGCAGTTTCCAGGGATTCTCCTACGAGCAGTACTTC
TRBJ2-3	once	TRBV5-6	TRBD2	CASSLEAGGRTDTQYF	TGTGCCAGCAGCTTGGAAGCGGGAGGGCGTACAGATACGCAGTATTTT
TRBJ2-2	NA	TRBV28	NA	CASILGRPPGELFF	TGTGCCAGCATTCTGGGGAGACCACCCGGGGAGCTGTTTTTT
TRBJ1-4	NA	TRBV29-1	NA	CSAHRKTLRACNEKLFF	TGCAGCGCGCACCGAAAAACCCTCAGGGCCTGTAATGAAAAACTGTTTTTT
TRBJ2-7	NA	TRBV27	TRBD2	CASGLGLASYEQYF	TGTGCCAGCGGTCTGGGACTAGCATCCTACGAGCAGTACTTC
TRBJ2-7	once	TRBV2	NA	CASEAARRYEQYF	TGTGCCAGCGAAGCGGCAAGACGCTACGAGCAGTACTTC
TRBJ1-1	NA	TRBV4-1	NA	CASSQDGREGTEAFF	TGCGCCAGCAGCCAAGATGGCAGGGAGGGCACTGAAGCTTTCTTT
TRBJ2-1	NA	TRBV7-7	TRBD2	CASSPGTSGGERSYNEQFF	TGTGCTAGCAGCCCCGGGACTAGCGGGGGGGAGAGGTCCTACAATGAGCAGTTCTTC
TRBJ1-5	NA	TRBV2	NA	CASGDISDQPQHF	TGTGCCAGTGGCGACATATCTGATCAGCCCCAGCATTTT
TRBJ2-3	NA	TRBV7-8	TRBD1	CASSLARMAGGTTDTQYF	TGTGCCAGCAGCTTAGCGCGGATGGCAGGGGGCACGACAGATACGCAGTATTTT
TRBJ2-7	once	TRBV19	TRBD1	CASSNAGTGGYEQYF	TGTGCCAGTAGCAATGCCGGGACAGGGGGCTACGAGCAGTACTTC
TRBJ2-1	NA	TRBV6-5	NA	CASRRGPVGNEQFF	TGTGCCAGCAGGCGAGGCCCTGTAGGCAATGAGCAGTTCTTC
TRBJ2-7	NA	TRBV6-6	NA	CASTVSRAYEQYF	TGTGCCAGCACCGTATCCAGGGCATACGAGCAGTACTTC
TRBJ2-1	NA	TRBV27	NA	CASSLSGTFSSYNEQFF	TGTGCCAGCAGTTTATCCGGGACTTTTAGCTCCTACAATGAGCAGTTCTTC
TRBJ2-3	NA	TRBV6-1	TRBD2	CASRLGLAGGRTQYF	TGTGCCAGCAGGCTAGGACTAGCGGGGGGTAGGACGCAGTATTTT
TRBJ2-3	NA	TRBV7-9	NA	CASSSMSTDTQYF	TGTGCCAGCAGCTCCATGAGCACAGATACGCAGTATTTT
TRBJ1-4	NA	TRBV7-9	NA	CASSFIPNEKLFF	TGTGCCAGCAGCTTTATTCCGAATGAAAAACTGTTTTTT
TRBJ1-4	once	TRBV6-1	NA	CATLPQFNEKLFF	TGTGCCACGCTCCCGCAGTTTAATGAAAAACTGTTTTTT
TRBJ2-6	NA	TRBV5-1	TRBD1	CASSGQGTGANVLTF	TGCGCCAGCAGCGGACAGGGTACCGGGGCCAACGTCCTGACTTTC
TRBJ2-2	NA	TRBV7-9	NA	CASSLAGGTGELFF	TGTGCCAGCAGCTTAGCAGGCGGCACCGGGGAGCTGTTTTTT
TRBJ2-5	NA	TRBV19	TRBD2	CASSHGMAGASRRYETQYF	TGTGCCAGTAGCCATGGGATGGCGGGAGCTTCCCGTCGGTATGAGACCCAGTACTTC